One sample yielded the 14 T cell receptor beta chains listed below, sequenced in a study of blood T cell repertoires in COVID-19. Libraries were prepared by immunoSEQ multiplex PCR; TCRdb keeps only in-frame clonotypes and omits some of them. The sample has about 94,000 clones, more than 80% seen once. Sequencing was performed on peripheral blood. These receptors all stem from a woman of 80 years or more with acute or convalescent COVID-19.

The gene calls are TRBV5-5 and TRBJ1-2; D unclear. The germline V and J ends were trimmed by 4 bases and 5 bases, with 9 bases remaining between them. Germline V CDR1 and CDR2: SGHKS, YYEKEE (reference sequence). The CDR3 has 12 amino acids. The CDR3 region is CASSTTFYGYTF. CDR3 DNA sequence: TGTGCCAGCAGCACTACGTTTTATGGCTACACCTTC.

The gene calls are TRBV2 and TRBJ1-3; D may be TRBD1 (6 bases). V lost 2 bases, J lost 0 bases, and 14 bases lay in between. This CDR3 has 17 amino acids. Germline CDR1 reads SNHLY; CDR2 reads FYNNEI. CDR3 sequence reads: CASSERQVQHSGNTIYF. DNA of the CDR3: TGTGCCAGCAGTGAAAGACAGGTCCAACACTCTGGAAACACCATATATTTT. The full variable domain, in which reference TRBV2 and TRBJ1-3 provide the parts outside the CDR3, is EPEVTQTPSHQVTQMGQEVILRCVPISNHLYFYWYRQILGQKVEFLVSFYNNEISEKSEIFDDQFSVERPDGSNFTLKIRSTKLEDSAMYFCASSERQVQHSGNTIYFGEGSWLTVV.

The gene calls are TRBV7-2 and TRBJ2-7, with TRBD2 identical over 9 bases. The CDR3 runs 14 residues. The germline V gene encodes CDR1 SGHTA and CDR2 FQGNSA. J lost 6 bases, V lost 5 bases, and 8 bases had no gene match. The CDR3 bases are TGTGCCAGCAGCGCCGGGACTAGCTCTGTCGAGCAGTACTTC. Its translation is CASSAGTSSVEQYF.

The V call is TRBV2, the J call TRBJ2-3; D gene unclear. CDR1 SNHLY and CDR2 FYNNEI come from the germline V gene. The CDR3 has 15 amino acids. Trimming cost V 6 bases and J 0 bases, with 13 bases left between them. This CDR3 is CASSAPSRSTDTQYF. CDR3 in DNA: TGTGCCAGCAGCGCCCCCTCGCGTAGCACAGATACGCAGTATTTT. The variable domain in full, with the rest retrieved from reference TRBV2 and TRBJ2-3, is EPEVTQTPSHQVTQMGQEVILRCVPISNHLYFYWYRQILGQKVEFLVSFYNNEISEKSEIFDDQFSVERPDGSNFTLKIRSTKLEDSAMYFCASSAPSRSTDTQYFGPGTRLTVL.

This clone was observed a single time. This chain connects TRBV23-1 to TRBJ1-1; tentatively, D is TRBD1 (5 bases). TRBV23-1 is reported as an ORF; its role is uncertain. V lost 8 bases and J 4 bases, leaving 17 bases between the germline ends. This CDR3 region has 14 residues. CDR3 amino acids: CASGAGSGGTEAFF. The CDR3 DNA reads TGCGCCAGCGGAGCCGGGAGCGGGGGCACTGAAGCTTTCTTT.

This rearrangement joins TRBV9 to TRBJ2-1, with D maybe TRBD2 (6 bases). CDR1 is SGDLS, CDR2 YYNGEE, per germline. The CDR3 length is 14 residues. With 2 bases removed from V and 4 bases from J, the gap between germline ends came to 10 bases. The chain's CDR3 is CASSVSGRYNEQFF. DNA for the CDR3: TGTGCCAGCAGCGTTAGCGGAAGATACAATGAGCAGTTCTTC. Drawing the rest from reference TRBV9 and TRBJ2-1, the complete variable domain is DSGVTQTPKHLITATGQRVTLRCSPRSGDLSVYWYQQSLDQGLQFLIQYYNGEERAKGNILERFSAQQFPDLHSELNLSSLELGDSALYFCASSVSGRYNEQFFGPGTRLTVL.

The genes are TRBV5-1 and TRBJ1-2; D uncertain. CDR3 length equals 14 residues. V shed 1 base and J shed 1 base, with 8 bases lying between them. The germline V gene encodes CDR1 SGHRS and CDR2 YFSETQ. The CDR3 DNA is TGCGCCAGCAGCTTGACCGGGGTTAACTATGGCTACACCTTC. Amino acids: CASSLTGVNYGYTF.

The V gene is TRBV5-4, the J gene TRBJ1-2, with D perhaps matching TRBD1 (5 bases). The CDR3 has 13 residues. V lost 4 bases, J lost 3 bases, and 10 bases lay in between. The germline V gene encodes CDR1 SGHNT and CDR2 YYREEE (reference sequence). CDR3 nucleotides: TGTGCCAGCAGCCTCGACAGACACTATGGCTACACCTTC. Protein product: CASSLDRHYGYTF.

There are a few counts of this clone. The chain links TRBV28 to TRBJ2-7; the match to TRBD2 covers 7 bases. In germline, CDR1 is MDHEN, CDR2 SYDVKM. The CDR3 length is 15 residues. V trimming: 2 bases; J trimming: 1 base; junction bases outside the gene matches: 5. This CDR3 is CASSLGASGSYEQYF. CDR3 coding DNA: TGTGCCAGCAGTTTAGGGGCTAGCGGTTCCTACGAGCAGTACTTC.

This clone was seen a few times. V is TRBV10-1 and J is TRBJ2-4; D perhaps matches TRBD2 (6 bases). The ends were cut back, 0 bases at V and 7 bases at J, with 13 bases in the middle. The CDR3 has 15 amino acids. The germline V gene has CDR1 WNHNN and CDR2 SYGVQD (reference sequence). CDR3 DNA: TGCGCCAGCAGTGAGTCTTTAGGGCTAGCGAACATTCAGTACTTC. Amino acid sequence: CASSESLGLANIQYF.

The chain combines TRBV7-2 with TRBJ1-6; D is unresolved. This CDR3 has 13 amino acids. CDR1 is SGHTA and CDR2 is FQGNSA in the germline V gene. Trimming removed 3 bases at V and 10 bases at J, with 10 bases between. The CDR3 protein is CASSFSGVSPLHF. The CDR3 DNA is TGTGCCAGCAGCTTTTCCGGGGTCTCACCCCTCCACTTT.

The chain recombines TRBV29-1 with TRBJ2-3, with TRBD2 identical over 10 bases. The V and J ends lost 2 bases and 1 base, in that order; junction bases with no gene match: 6. CDR1 and CDR2 from the germline V gene are SQVTM and ANQGSEA. This CDR3 is built from 16 residues. DNA of the CDR3: TGCAGCGTTGAACCAACCGGGACTAGCGGCACAGATACGCAGTATTTT. It codes for CSVEPTGTSGTDTQYF.

The chain uses TRBV11-3 and TRBJ2-5; maybe TRBD1 (6 bases). This CDR3 is built from 14 residues. V was shortened by 1 base and J by 6 bases, with 12 bases between the two germline ends. CDR1 is SGHNT and CDR2 is YENEEA in the germline V gene. In nucleotides, the CDR3 is TGTGCCAGCAGCTTAGCGGCAGGGGCGAAGACCCAGTACTTC. Translation gives CASSLAAGAKTQYF.

The chain recombines TRBV6-5 with TRBJ2-7, with D possibly matching TRBD1 (6 bases). This CDR3 is 13 amino acids long. V lost 4 bases, J lost 5 bases, and 12 bases lay in between. The germline gives CDR1 MNHEY, CDR2 SVGAGI. The CDR3: CASSLTRGNEQYF. The CDR3 bases are TGTGCCAGCAGTTTAACCAGGGGAAACGAGCAGTACTTC.